These 6 T cell receptor beta chains originate from one sample sequenced in a study of cytotoxic CD8 clonotypes in ibrutinib-treated CLL. Clones were sequenced by immunoSEQ multiplex PCR, and TCRdb holds only the in-frame ones, with some missing. Of approximately 42,000 clones listed, roughly three quarters were seen once; the top ten hold about 13%. Source: PBMCs, taken after 12 months of ibrutinib treatment. The receptors stem from a human donor with chronic lymphocytic leukemia.

The sample holds a few counts of this clone. The V and J genes are TRBV6-1 and TRBJ1-5; D is perhaps TRBD1 (5 bases). The V end lost 3 bases, the J end lost 3 bases, and 9 bases lay between the germline ends. CDR1 and CDR2 (germline): MNHNS, SASEGT. The CDR3 runs to 14 residues. The CDR3 bases are TGTGCCAGCAGTGATCAGGGTGTCAATCAGCCCCAGCATTTT. Its translation is CASSDQGVNQPQHF.

The chain has TRBV30 and TRBJ2-6; D gene unclear. V was pared by 8 bases and J by 3 bases, with 11 bases between. This CDR3 has 13 residues. In germline, CDR1 is GTSNPN, CDR2 SVGIG (reference sequence). The CDR3 protein is CAGKRGGANVLTF. CDR3 in DNA: TGTGCCGGAAAGCGCGGTGGGGCCAACGTCCTGACTTTC. Full variable domain (outside the CDR3, taken from reference TRBV30 and TRBJ2-6): SQTIHQWPATLVQPVGSPLSLECTVEGTSNPNLYWYRQAAGRGLQLLFYSVGIGQISSEVPQNLSASRPQDRQFILSSKKLLLSDSGFYLCAGKRGGANVLTFGAGSRLTVL.

This clone came up once. The V call is TRBV29-1, the J call TRBJ1-3, with no clear D. Germline CDR1 and CDR2: SQVTM and ANQGSEA. This CDR3 is 12 amino acids long. V was shortened by 7 bases and J by 3 bases, with 10 bases between the two germline ends. CDR3 loop: CSGLIYGNTIYF. The CDR3 coding sequence is TGCAGCGGACTCATCTATGGAAACACCATATATTTT. The full variable domain, its missing parts supplied by reference TRBV29-1 and TRBJ1-3, is SAVISQKPSRDICQRGTSLTIQCQVDSQVTMMFWYRQQPGQSLTLIATANQGSEATYESGFVIDKFPISRPNLTFSTLTVSNMSPEDSSIYLCSGLIYGNTIYFGEGSWLTVV.

This rearrangement joins TRBV5-1 to TRBJ2-2; TRBD2 aligns across 9 bases. Germline V CDR1 and CDR2: SGHRS, YFSETQ. With V trimmed by 0 bases and J by 8 bases, 2 bases remained unmatched. The CDR3 totals 14 residues. CDR3 amino acids: CASSLVLAGGELFF. The CDR3 coding sequence is TGCGCCAGCAGCTTGGTTCTAGCGGGAGGGGAGCTGTTTTTT.

This clone showed up just a few times. The rearrangement uses TRBV21-1 and TRBJ1-3; TRBD1, the table's D call, lacks a check against the DNA. TRBV21-1 is given as a pseudogene. This CDR3 has 17 residues. In DNA, the CDR3 is TGTGCCAGCAGCAAACCCCCCGGACAGACCTCTGGAAACACCATATATTTT. The encoded protein is CASSKPPGQTSGNTIYF.

This clone came up a few times. The V and J genes are TRBV2 and TRBJ1-2, with D unresolved. Germline V gene lookup returns CDR1 SNHLY and CDR2 FYNNEI. V gave up 6 bases and J gave up 2 bases, with 10 bases separating them. CDR3 length equals 13 residues. CDR3: CASRDVGNYGYTF. CDR3 DNA sequence: TGTGCCAGCAGAGACGTGGGGAACTATGGCTACACCTTC. Full variable domain (outside the CDR3, taken from reference TRBV2 and TRBJ1-2): EPEVTQTPSHQVTQMGQEVILRCVPISNHLYFYWYRQILGQKVEFLVSFYNNEISEKSEIFDDQFSVERPDGSNFTLKIRSTKLEDSAMYFCASRDVGNYGYTFGSGTRLTVV.